This T cell receptor beta chain was sequenced for a study of shared clonotypes between healthy human individuals. Study at large: The plates for each donor numbered three CD4 naive, three CD4 memory, two CD8 naive and one CD8 memory.

Deep level was the assay's run setting. Only in-frame clones appear in the TCRdb table, and some are missing; sequencing was by immunoSEQ multiplex PCR. The sample holds some 2,100,000 clones, around 95% seen once. Regarding this clone: Its antigen is unknown.

Findings and caveats of the study: Few donors restricted represented genetic and exposure-history diversity.

There were only Caucasian adults among the donors, and all lived in Nashville, Tennessee. Germline CDR1 and CDR2: SGHNT and YYREEE (reference sequence). After removal of 1 base from V and 4 bases from J, the junction contained 6 bases not matched to a gene. The CDR3 is made up of 16 amino acids. This rearrangement joins TRBV5-4 to TRBJ1-5; 9 positions match TRBD1. Sequenced material: naive CD4+ T cells sorted from blood. Subset: CD45RA+ positively selected. The sequence came from a young man in good health. As DNA, the CDR3 is TGTGCCAGCAGCTTGACGGGACAGGGCCCGAATCAGCCCCAGCATTTT. This gives the protein CASSLTGQGPNQPQHF. The full variable domain, completed using reference TRBV5-4 and TRBJ1-5, is ETGVTQSPTHLIKTRGQQVTLRCSSQSGHNTVSWYQQALGQGPQFIFQYYREEENGRGNFPPRFSGLQFPNYSSELNVNALELDDSALYLCASSLTGQGPNQPQHFGDGTRLSIL.